This T cell receptor beta chain is from a study of T cell responses to AZD1222 COVID-19 vaccine. Study-level background: Samples with a second dose at about 4 or about 12 weeks were pooled together. Regarding the study as a whole: Spike regions recognized by vaccine-associated CD4 TCRs spanned the protein, led by 160-218 and 743-854. Donors in the cohort were predominantly white British and more often female, and clonal diversity was possibly underestimated.

The length of the CDR3 is 16 residues. Trimming removed 4 bases at V and 0 bases at J, with 14 bases between. From germline, CDR1 is SGHKS and CDR2 YYEKEE (reference sequence). TCRdb's copy holds only in-frame clones and misses some; the assay was immunoSEQ multiplex PCR. Of under 85,000 clones in the sample, 87% were seen once. Concerning this clone: Its antigen remains unknown.

The sample consisted of peripheral blood, taken on day 0 of AZD1222 vaccination. The receptor was derived from an adult in good health. The rearrangement links TRBV5-5 to TRBJ2-1, with D perhaps assigned TRBD1 or TRBD2 (6 bases each). The CDR3 DNA reads TGTGCCAGCAGCCCGGAGGGGGGCAACTCCTACAATGAGCAGTTCTTC. It encodes CASSPEGGNSYNEQFF.